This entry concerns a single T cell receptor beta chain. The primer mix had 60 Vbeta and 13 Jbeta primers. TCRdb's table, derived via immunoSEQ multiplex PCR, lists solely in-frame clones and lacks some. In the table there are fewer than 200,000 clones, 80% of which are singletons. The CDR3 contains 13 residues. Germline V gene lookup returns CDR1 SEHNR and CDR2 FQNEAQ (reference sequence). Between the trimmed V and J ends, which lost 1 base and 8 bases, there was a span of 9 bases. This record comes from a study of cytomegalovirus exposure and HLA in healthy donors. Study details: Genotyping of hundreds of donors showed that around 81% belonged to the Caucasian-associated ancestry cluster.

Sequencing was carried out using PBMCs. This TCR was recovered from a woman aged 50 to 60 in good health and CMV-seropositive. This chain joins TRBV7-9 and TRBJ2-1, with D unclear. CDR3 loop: CASSLGGAYEQFF. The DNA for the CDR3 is TGTGCCAGCAGCTTAGGAGGAGCGTATGAGCAGTTCTTC.